Shown below are 8 T cell receptor beta chains from a single sample sequenced in a study of cytomegalovirus exposure and HLA in healthy donors. PCR primers comprised 60 Vbeta and 13 Jbeta primers. Assay: immunoSEQ multiplex PCR; the TCRdb copy retains only in-frame clones and omits some. The sample consists of roughly 130,000 clones, around 79% of them appearing once. Sequenced input: PBMCs. The receptors were sampled from a man aged 18 to 30 in good health and CMV-seronegative.

This clone was detected once. The V gene is TRBV7-2, the J gene TRBJ2-1, with no clear D. Germline V gene sequence: CDR1 SGHTA, CDR2 FQGNSA. CDR3 length: 12 amino acids. Trimming took off 1 base at V and 7 bases at J, with 5 bases between the two ends. The CDR3 here is CASSLVGNEQFF. The CDR3 DNA sequence: TGTGCCAGCAGCTTAGTCGGGAATGAGCAGTTCTTC.

The V and J genes are TRBV7-9 and TRBJ1-2; D is ambiguous. Trimming pared 1 base from V and 0 bases from J, leaving 12 bases between. This CDR3 is built from 16 residues. Per germline, CDR1 SEHNR and CDR2 FQNEAQ (reference sequence). The CDR3 sequence: CASSLGGGATNYGYTF. The CDR3 DNA is TGTGCCAGCAGCTTAGGCGGTGGCGCGACTAACTATGGCTACACCTTC.

In nucleotides, the CDR3 is TGTGCCAGCAGGGACCAGGACAGCCAAGAGACCCAGTACTTC. It yields the protein CASRDQDSQETQYF. The J gene is TRBJ2-5, the V gene TRBV6-6; tentatively, D is TRBD1 (6 bases). This CDR3 region has 14 residues. The germline V and J ends were trimmed by 6 bases and 1 base, with 12 bases remaining between them. CDR1 is MNHNY, CDR2 SVGAGI, per germline (reference sequence).

The chain joins TRBV5-1 to TRBJ1-4, with TRBD1 as a possible D gene (6 bases). The CDR3 runs to 16 residues. Germline V gene sequence: CDR1 SGHRS, CDR2 YFSETQ. V lost 7 bases, J lost 4 bases, and 20 bases lay in between. In DNA form, the CDR3 reads TGCGCCAGCCGACCGCGAACTGGACAGATTAATGAAAAACTGTTTTTT. It encodes CASRPRTGQINEKLFF.

This clone was detected only once. The chain's CDR3 is CASSGTQFYEQYF. The CDR3 bases are TGCGCCAGCAGTGGGACACAGTTCTACGAGCAGTACTTC. This chain links TRBV10-2 with TRBJ2-5; D possibly corresponds to TRBD1 (5 bases). The better agreement between TRBJ2-7 and the DNA end casts doubt on the J call. CDR1 is WSHSY, CDR2 SAAADI, per germline. This CDR3 comprises 13 residues.

This rearrangement joins TRBV5-1 to TRBJ1-2; D unresolved. The length of the CDR3 is 12 residues. From germline, CDR1 is SGHRS and CDR2 YFSETQ. Deletions cut 0 bases from V and 4 bases from J, with 4 bases between. The CDR3 DNA reads TGCGCCAGCAGCTTGGAGAGCTATGGCTACACCTTC. Protein product: CASSLESYGYTF.

The V and J genes are TRBV12-5 and TRBJ2-2, with a tentative D call TRBD2 (5 bases). Trimming took 0 bases from V and 3 from J, leaving 14 bases between them. Germline assignment: CDR1 LGHNT and CDR2 FRNRAP. There are 17 residues in the CDR3. The CDR3, as DNA: TGTGCTAGTGGTTTGGTAGATTTAGCGCCTCACACCGGGGAGCTGTTTTTT. Encoded protein: CASGLVDLAPHTGELFF.

V gene TRBV7-3 combines with J gene TRBJ1-2; a weak D match, TRBD1 (5 bases). From germline, CDR1 is SGHTA and CDR2 FQGTGA. The CDR3 extends over 16 amino acids. The V and J ends lost 0 bases and 4 bases respectively, with 15 bases between them. CDR3 loop: CASSLTGAIAPYGYTF. The CDR3 DNA reads TGTGCCAGCAGCTTAACAGGGGCGATTGCTCCCTATGGCTACACCTTC.